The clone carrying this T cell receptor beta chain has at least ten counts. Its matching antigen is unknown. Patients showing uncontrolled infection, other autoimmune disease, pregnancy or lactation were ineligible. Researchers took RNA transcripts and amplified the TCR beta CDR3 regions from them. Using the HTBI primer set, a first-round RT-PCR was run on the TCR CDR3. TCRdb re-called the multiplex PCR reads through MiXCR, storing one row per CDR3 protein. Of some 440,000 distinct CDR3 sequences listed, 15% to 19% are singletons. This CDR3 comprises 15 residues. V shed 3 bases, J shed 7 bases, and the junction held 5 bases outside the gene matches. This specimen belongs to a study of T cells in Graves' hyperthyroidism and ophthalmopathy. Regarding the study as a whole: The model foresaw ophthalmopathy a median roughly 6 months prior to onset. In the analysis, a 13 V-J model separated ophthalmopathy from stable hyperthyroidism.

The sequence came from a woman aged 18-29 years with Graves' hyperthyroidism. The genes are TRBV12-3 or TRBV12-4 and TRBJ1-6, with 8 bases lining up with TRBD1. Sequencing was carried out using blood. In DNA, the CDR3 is TGTGCCAGCAGTTTTGAGGACAGGGCAAATTCACCCCTCCACTTT. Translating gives CASSFEDRANSPLHF.